Below are 5 T cell receptor beta chains sequenced from a single sample in a study of T cell changes during pregnancy in multiple sclerosis. Libraries were prepared by immunoSEQ multiplex PCR; TCRdb keeps only in-frame clonotypes and omits some of them. The sample has tens of thousands of clones; around 93% are singletons. This sample comprised CD8+ T cells from peripheral blood mononuclear cells, obtained in the first trimester of pregnancy. The source is a female donor with multiple sclerosis, enrolled in a pregnancy study.

The chain links TRBV2 to TRBJ1-6; D is perhaps TRBD1 (5 bases). Trimming removed 4 bases at V and 8 bases at J, with 9 bases between. The CDR3 is 13 amino acids. Per germline, CDR1 SNHLY and CDR2 FYNNEI. This CDR3 is CASSVTGDSPLHF. The CDR3 coding sequence is TGTGCCAGCAGTGTAACAGGAGATTCACCCCTCCACTTT.

The rearrangement links TRBV19 to TRBJ2-1; D not certain. The V end was cut by 1 base, the J end by 7 bases, with 8 bases between. This CDR3 is built from 13 residues. The germline CDR1 and CDR2 sequences are LNHDA and SQIVND (reference sequence). CDR3 amino acids: CASSIGGANEQFF. The DNA for the CDR3 is TGTGCCAGTAGTATAGGTGGAGCTAATGAGCAGTTCTTC.

The V call is TRBV4-2, the J call TRBJ2-7, with 9 bases identical to TRBD2. The length of the CDR3 is 16 residues. Germline V gives CDR1 LGHNA, CDR2 YNFKEQ. The V segment lost 0 bases and the J segment 0 bases; nucleotides outside the gene matches: 3. CDR3 nucleotides: TGTGCCAGCAGCCAAGAGGGACTAGCAATCTCCTACGAGCAGTACTTC. Its translation: CASSQEGLAISYEQYF.

This chain joins TRBV19 and TRBJ1-4; no reliable D call. The length of the CDR3 is 13 residues. The V gene's germline CDR1 is LNHDA and CDR2 SQIVND (reference sequence). Trimming took 7 bases from V and 8 from J, leaving 14 bases between them. This chain's CDR3 is CASKKTPEEKLFF. The CDR3 bases are TGTGCCAGTAAGAAGACCCCGGAGGAAAAACTGTTTTTT.

The rearrangement uses TRBV7-6 and TRBJ1-4; the D is unclear. This CDR3 is 14 amino acids long. Germline CDR1 SGHVS, CDR2 FNYEAQ. The V end was cut by 5 bases, the J end by 7 bases, with 14 bases between. The CDR3 sequence is CASSPELLVEKLFF. Written as DNA, the CDR3 is TGTGCCAGCAGCCCCGAGTTGCTTGTTGAAAAACTGTTTTTT.